The present entry profiles one TCR beta chain with its context. The antigen is undetermined. This entry belongs to a study of blood T cells in healthy people across ages. Regarding the study as a whole: Per million T cells, the diversity of TCR beta decreased roughly linearly as age advanced.

Drawing of peripheral blood yielded approximately 10 milliliters from each donor. The extraction recovered at least 5.5 micrograms of total RNA per sample. Germline V gene data show CDR1 as MGHDK and CDR2 as SYGVNS. The CDR3 loop spans 19 amino acids. Trimming took 2 bases from V and 4 from J, leaving 26 bases between them. Then a second PCR, running roughly 7 to 11 cycles, was carried out with a sample-barcoded 5' primer and a J-beta primer mix. Tagging of each cDNA molecule was performed by a template-switch adaptor with 12 random nucleotides. TCRdb called the 5' RACE reads again in MiXCR, with one record for every CDR3 protein. The sample holds around 1.5 million distinct CDR3 sequences; approximately 60% are singletons and the top ten take roughly 7%.

The chain is built from TRBV25-1 and TRBJ2-5, with a tentative D call TRBD2 (6 bases). This sequence was found in a man between 18 and 35 years old in good health. Sequencing was performed on blood. This CDR3 reads CASSEGPSGRALGSETQYF. DNA for the CDR3: TGTGCCAGCAGTGAAGGGCCCAGCGGGCGTGCCCTGGGGTCAGAGACCCAGTACTTC.